This TCR beta chain was observed in a study of CD8 T cells in Susac syndrome. TCR beta sequencing was performed on blood CD8+ and CD4+ T cells. The multiple sclerosis controls, all treatment-naive patients, had relapsing-remitting disease that was stable or active. Negative isolation yielded CD4+ and CD8+ T cells, and FACS enriched TEMRA cells. Trimming removed 5 bases from V and 2 bases from J; junction bases left unmatched: 5. Germline CDR1 reads LNHNV; CDR2 reads YYDKDF (reference sequence). The CDR3 covers 14 residues. The RNA, about 0.45 to 1 ug, was put through reverse transcription using random hexamers. An immunoSEQ multiplex PCR amplified TCR beta CDR3 over 54 Vbeta and 13 Jbeta. Each CDR3 protein gets one entry after TCRdb re-called the immunoSEQ multiplex PCR reads with MiXCR. The sample includes some 260,000 distinct CDR3 sequences, roughly 81% of them seen just once.

The clonotype was recovered from a human donor with multiple sclerosis. The chain carries TRBV15 and TRBJ2-7, with 8 bases aligning to TRBD2. Sequencing was performed on CD8+ T cells from PBMCs. The DNA for the CDR3 is TGTGCCACCAGCCTCTCGCGGGAGGCCTACGAGCAGTACTTC. Translating gives CATSLSREAYEQYF.